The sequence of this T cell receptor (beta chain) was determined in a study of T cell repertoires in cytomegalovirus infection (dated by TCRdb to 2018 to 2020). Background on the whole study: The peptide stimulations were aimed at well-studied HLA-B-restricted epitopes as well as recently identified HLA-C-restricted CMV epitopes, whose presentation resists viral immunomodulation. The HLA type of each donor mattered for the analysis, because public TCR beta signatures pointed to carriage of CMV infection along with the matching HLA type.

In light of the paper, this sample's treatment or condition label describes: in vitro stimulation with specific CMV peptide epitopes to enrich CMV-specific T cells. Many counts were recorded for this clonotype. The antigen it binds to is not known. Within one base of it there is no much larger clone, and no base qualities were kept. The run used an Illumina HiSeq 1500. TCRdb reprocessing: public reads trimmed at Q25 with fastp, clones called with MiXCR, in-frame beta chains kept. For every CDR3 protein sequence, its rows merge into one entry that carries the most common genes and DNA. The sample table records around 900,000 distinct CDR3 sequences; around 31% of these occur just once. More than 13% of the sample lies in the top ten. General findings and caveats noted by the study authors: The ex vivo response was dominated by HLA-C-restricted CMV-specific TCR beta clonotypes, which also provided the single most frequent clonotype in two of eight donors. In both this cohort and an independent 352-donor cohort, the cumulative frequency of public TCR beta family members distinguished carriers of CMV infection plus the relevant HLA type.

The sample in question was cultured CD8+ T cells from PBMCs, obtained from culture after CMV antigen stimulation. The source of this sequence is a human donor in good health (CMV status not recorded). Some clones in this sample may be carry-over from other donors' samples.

The DNA sequence follows: TGTGCCAGCAGCTCCGACAGGGGGGGATCTGGGGCCAACGTCCTGACTTTC. It translates to CASSSDRGGSGANVLTF. The sequence joins TRBV7-9 to TRBJ2-6; 9 central nucleotides agree with TRBD1. The junction shows trimming of 4 bases on V and 1 base on J, and the gene matches do not reach 5 bases of it. The germline V gene (reference sequence) yields SEHNR for CDR1 and FQNEAQ for CDR2. Counted from cysteine to phenylalanine, this CDR3 has 17 amino acids. Just the 51-base CDR3 DNA is kept, in frame starting at base 1.